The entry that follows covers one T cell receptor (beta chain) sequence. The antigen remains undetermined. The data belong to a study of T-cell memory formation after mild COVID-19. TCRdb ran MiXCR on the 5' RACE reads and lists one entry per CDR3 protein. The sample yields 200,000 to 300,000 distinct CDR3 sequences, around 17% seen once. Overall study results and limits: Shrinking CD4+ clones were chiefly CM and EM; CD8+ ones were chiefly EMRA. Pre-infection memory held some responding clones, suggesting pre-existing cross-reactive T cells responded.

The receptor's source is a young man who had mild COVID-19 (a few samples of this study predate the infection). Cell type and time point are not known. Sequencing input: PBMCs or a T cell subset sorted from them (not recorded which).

CDR3 sequence: CASSLSALRIQYF. CDR3 nucleotide sequence: TGTGCCAGCAGCTTATCGGCGCTCCGTATTCAGTACTTC. V is TRBV7-2 and J is TRBJ2-4; D not resolved. With 2 bases removed from V and 10 bases from J, the gap between germline ends came to 12 bases. Germline V gene data show CDR1 as SGHTA and CDR2 as FQGNSA. The CDR3 sequence is 13 residues long.